Each of the 17 T cell receptor beta chains below was sequenced from the same sample in a study of molecular identifiers for immune sequencing clone quantification. TCRdb redid the calling of the PCR reads with MiXCR, one entry per CDR3 protein. The repertoire has under 650,000 distinct CDR3 sequences, 15% to 20% of them found once; the top ten carry approximately 0.9%. The specimen was naive CD8+ T cells from blood, with Jurkat cell RNA spiked in. Specified subset: FACS-sorted CD8+CD4-CCR7+CD45RA+ naive T cells. All receptors derive from a human donor in good health. Some libraries in this study had Jurkat cell RNA spiked in.

This clonotype occurred a few times. The V call is TRBV19, the J call TRBJ2-2, with 7 bases matching TRBD2. V was clipped by 5 bases and J by 3 bases; unmatched bases: 9. CDR3 size: 16 residues. Germline CDR1 and CDR2: LNHDA and SQIVND (reference sequence). CDR3 sequence (DNA): TGTGCCAGTAGTGCCATGGGCGGGAGCTACACCGGGGAGCTGTTTTTT. Its translation is CASSAMGGSYTGELFF.

This clonotype was counted many times. The genes are TRBV2 and TRBJ1-5, with D perhaps matching TRBD1 (6 bases). The V and J ends lost 9 bases and 3 bases respectively, with 15 bases between them. CDR1 is SNHLY, CDR2 FYNNEI, per germline. This CDR3 spans 14 amino acids. CDR3 nucleotides: TGTGCCAGTCGGGGGGGCTTAAACAATCAGCCCCAGCATTTT. Residues: CASRGGLNNQPQHF.

This clonotype was observed many times. V and J are TRBV7-9 and TRBJ2-3, with D unresolved. Germline CDR1 and CDR2: SEHNR and FQNEAQ (reference sequence). The V and J ends lost 10 bases and 5 bases respectively, with 13 bases between them. The CDR3 is 12 amino acids. CDR3 amino acids: CANRGPEDTQYF. CDR3 bases: TGTGCCAACAGAGGTCCTGAAGATACGCAGTATTTT.

This clonotype has ten or more counts. CDR3 sequence: CASSLYRGPGQPQHF. The CDR3 DNA sequence: TGTGCCAGCAGTTTGTACAGGGGGCCAGGTCAGCCCCAGCATTTT. V is TRBV12-3 or TRBV12-4 and J is TRBJ1-5, with 9 bases identical to TRBD1. The CDR3 is 15 residues long. Germline trimming cut 3 bases from V and 6 bases from J; bases unmatched to any gene: 6.

The chain joins TRBV28 to TRBJ2-7; D perhaps matches TRBD2 (6 bases). This CDR3 is built from 14 residues. The V and J ends lost 2 bases and 4 bases respectively, with 12 bases between them. CDR1 and CDR2 from the germline V gene are MDHEN and SYDVKM. For the CDR3, the DNA is TGTGCCAGCAGTTTACAGAATCGGGAGTACGAGCAGTACTTC. Translation gives CASSLQNREYEQYF.

With regard to this clonotype: One base away lies a much larger clone, so this may be a sequencing read error. A read error is likely, as this CDR3 ends without the conserved phenylalanine or tryptophan. The chain employs TRBV4-3 and TRBJ2-5; TRBD2 matches 12 bases. The CDR3 has 16 residues. The V segment lost 3 bases and the J segment 2 bases; nucleotides outside the gene matches: 4. Germline V gene sequence: CDR1 LGHNA, CDR2 YSLEER. In nucleotides, the CDR3 is TGCGCCAGCAGCCAGCGGACTAGCGGGGCTCAAGAGACCCAGTACCTC. Residues: CASSQRTSGAQETQYL.

The J gene is TRBJ1-5, the V gene TRBV12-3 or TRBV12-4, with TRBD1 matching 12 bases. CDR3 size: 18 residues. Trimming cost V 2 bases and J 4 bases; bases outside gene matches: 9. The CDR3 sequence: CASSLFGTGGLSNQPQHF. CDR3 bases: TGTGCCAGCAGTTTATTCGGGACAGGGGGCCTGAGTAATCAGCCCCAGCATTTT.

This clonotype was seen many times. This rearrangement joins TRBV3-1 to TRBJ2-2; weak D call: TRBD2 (5 bases). Per the germline V gene, CDR1 is LGHDT and CDR2 is YNNKEL (reference sequence). CDR3 length: 17 amino acids. V lost 1 base and J 3 bases, leaving 15 bases between the germline ends. The CDR3 loop reads CASSQVFSGAYTGELFF. CDR3 DNA: TGTGCCAGCAGCCAAGTTTTCAGCGGAGCTTACACCGGGGAGCTGTTTTTT.

This clonotype appeared once. A junction boundary mismatches the germline segment, possibly from a read error. The chain links TRBV12-3 or TRBV12-4 to TRBJ2-5, with 10 bases fitting TRBD2. The CDR3 runs to 17 residues. The CDR3: CASSLISGGLKQEAQYF. The CDR3 nucleotides are TGTGCCAGCAGTTTGATTAGCGGGGGGCTCAAGCAAGAGGCCCAGTACTTC.

Comments on this clonotype: The junction shows a germline mismatch at one end, possibly a read error. This chain uses TRBV27 with TRBJ2-7, with D maybe TRBD1 (6 bases). In germline, CDR1 is MNHEY, CDR2 SMNVEV (reference sequence). There are 12 residues in the CDR3. The CDR3 DNA follows: TGTGCCAGCAGTTTGACAGGCTACAAGCAGTACTTC. Its translation is CASSLTGYKQYF.

The V call is TRBV11-2, the J call TRBJ2-1; tentatively, D is TRBD2 (6 bases). The CDR3 loop spans 15 amino acids. Looked up from germline, CDR1 is SGHAT and CDR2 is FQNNGV. Trimming cost V 1 base and J 6 bases, with 13 bases left between them. The DNA for the CDR3 is TGTGCCAGCAGCTTAGCCTCGGAGGGCCTCAATGAGCAGTTCTTC. Its protein product is CASSLASEGLNEQFF.

The table lists this clonotype with many counts. The CDR3 DNA reads TGTGCCAGCAGCTTTGACACTGAAGCTTTCTTT. This encodes CASSFDTEAFF. V and J are TRBV7-9 and TRBJ1-1; D remains ambiguous. V was pared by 3 bases and J by 3 bases, with 2 bases between. The CDR3 consists of 11 residues. Germline V lookup: CDR1 SEHNR, CDR2 FQNEAQ (reference sequence).

This clonotype was seen repeatedly, ten times or more. The gene calls are TRBV6-5 and TRBJ2-5; possibly TRBD1 for D (5 bases). CDR1 MNHEY and CDR2 SVGAGI come from the germline V gene. The ends were cut back, 2 bases at V and 1 base at J, with 11 bases in the middle. The CDR3 runs to 15 residues. The CDR3 loop reads CASSYTTGVQETQYF. The CDR3 coding sequence is TGTGCCAGCAGTTACACCACAGGTGTCCAAGAGACCCAGTACTTC.

The chain joins TRBV30 to TRBJ2-1, with 9 bases that match TRBD1. The trim removed 7 bases at V and 4 bases at J, leaving 5 bases unmatched. This CDR3 contains 13 residues. Germline V lookup: CDR1 GTSNPN, CDR2 SVGIG (reference sequence). The CDR3 spells CALRDRDYNEQFF. The CDR3 coding sequence is TGTGCCTTACGGGACAGGGATTACAATGAGCAGTTCTTC.

This clonotype was seen ten or more times. The V gene is TRBV13, the J gene TRBJ2-3, with no clear D. The CDR3 totals 12 residues. Germline V gene data show CDR1 as PRHDT and CDR2 as FYEKMQ (reference sequence). Trimming left V 5 bases short and J 6 bases short, with 9 bases between. The CDR3 reads CASSMYADTQYF. In nucleotides, the CDR3 is TGTGCCAGCAGCATGTATGCGGATACGCAGTATTTT.

Points on this clonotype: One junction end disagrees with the germline gene, perhaps due to a read error. This chain links TRBV27 with TRBJ2-7; weak D call: TRBD1 (5 bases). CDR1 is MNHEY and CDR2 is SMNVEV in the germline V gene (reference sequence). The CDR3 totals 15 residues. The CDR3 nucleotides are TGTGCCGGCAGCTTCCACGACAACCAGGGCTACGAGCAGTACTTC. Protein product: CAGSFHDNQGYEQYF.

The genes are TRBV13 and TRBJ1-2; weak D call: TRBD1 (5 bases). The V end lost 2 bases, the J end lost 6 bases, and 13 bases lay between the germline ends. CDR1 is PRHDT, CDR2 FYEKMQ, per germline (reference sequence). This CDR3 region has 14 residues. CDR3 protein: CASSLRGARDGYTF. DNA for the CDR3: TGTGCCAGCAGCTTAAGAGGGGCGAGGGATGGCTACACCTTC.